Each of the 29 T cell receptor beta chains below was sequenced from the same sample in a study of T cells in Graves' hyperthyroidism and ophthalmopathy. RNA transcripts were the template for amplifying TCR beta CDR3 regions. The TCR CDR3 first-round RT-PCR relied on the HTBI primer set. TCRdb re-derived calls from the multiplex PCR reads in MiXCR, one entry per CDR3 protein. The profile covers about 98,000 distinct CDR3 sequences, with 35% to 50% appearing a single time and 10% to 13% taken by the ten largest. The source material was peripheral blood or thyroid tissue (not recorded which). These receptors were taken from a woman in her 30s with Graves' hyperthyroidism.

V is TRBV10-3 and J is TRBJ1-6; D may be TRBD1 (5 bases). The CDR3 totals 13 residues. CDR1 is ENHRY and CDR2 is SYGVKD in the germline V gene. V lost 4 bases and J 7 bases, leaving 8 bases between the germline ends. CDR3 protein: CAISGGRNSPLHF. CDR3 coding DNA: TGTGCCATCAGTGGGGGCAGAAATTCACCCCTCCACTTT.

This clonotype was recorded many times. This chain joins TRBV5-1 and TRBJ2-2; D is undetermined. The length of the CDR3 is 13 residues. The V and J ends lost 0 bases and 4 bases respectively, with 4 bases between them. CDR1 is SGHRS and CDR2 is YFSETQ in the germline V gene. The CDR3 loop reads CASSLVSTGELFF. The DNA for the CDR3 is TGCGCCAGCAGCTTGGTTAGCACCGGGGAGCTGTTTTTT.

With respect to this clonotype: A read error is possible here, since a much larger clone lies one base away. The genes are TRBV7-9 and TRBJ1-4, with D maybe TRBD1 (6 bases). This CDR3 spans 16 amino acids. V lost 3 bases to trimming and J lost 6 bases, with 17 bases between them. Germline CDR1 and CDR2: SEHNR and FQNEAQ (reference sequence). The CDR3 protein is CASSFRGGGEDEKLFF. CDR3 nucleotide sequence: TGTGCCAGCAGCTTTCGAGGGGGGGGGGAGGATGAAAAACTGTTTTTT.

This clonotype was counted a single time. This likely comes from a read error, as the CDR3 has no conserved phenylalanine or tryptophan at its end. The DNA is left out, because the CDR3 cannot be placed on it with certainty; the CDR3 is given as TCRdb lists it. The rearrangement links TRBV2 to TRBJ2-7; TRBD1 was called by the table and not checked on the DNA. A total of 8 residues make up the CDR3, ends included. The V gene's germline CDR1 is SNHLY and CDR2 FYNNEI. The CDR3 is CASSQTGA.

About this clonotype: The CDR3 carries no conserved terminal phenylalanine or tryptophan, so it likely arises from a read error. The J gene is TRBJ1-2, the V gene TRBV9; unclear D gene. This CDR3 has 13 residues. V shed 0 bases and J shed 8 bases, with 11 bases lying between them. Germline V CDR1 and CDR2: SGDLS, YYNGEE. The CDR3: CASSVGGLSGYTL. The CDR3 DNA follows: TGTGCCAGCAGCGTAGGGGGATTGAGCGGCTACACCCTC.

This clonotype came up many times. In nucleotides, the CDR3 is TGCGCCAGCAGCCCATTAAGGACCATACGCACTGAAGCTTTCTTT. Its translation: CASSPLRTIRTEAFF. This chain joins TRBV4-1 and TRBJ1-1, with D uncertain. The CDR3 loop spans 15 amino acids. The germline V and J ends were trimmed by 4 bases and 4 bases, with 16 bases remaining between them. Germline V CDR1 and CDR2: MGHRA, YSYEKL.

This clonotype was seen repeatedly, ten times or more. The V and J genes are TRBV6-5 and TRBJ1-5, with 8 bases identical to TRBD1. The germline CDR1 and CDR2 sequences are MNHEY and SVGAGI. CDR3 length equals 16 residues. J lost 7 bases, V lost 8 bases, and 16 bases had no gene match. CDR3 region: CASRSGQVNTGQPQHF. The CDR3 DNA reads TGTGCCAGCCGCTCGGGACAGGTTAATACTGGGCAGCCCCAGCATTTT.

The sample holds many counts of this clonotype. The J gene is TRBJ2-7, the V gene TRBV7-2; the match to TRBD2 covers 8 bases. Per germline, CDR1 SGHTA and CDR2 FQGNSA. J was trimmed by 8 bases and V by 5 bases; bases with no gene match: 11. CDR3 length: 14 amino acids. CDR3 sequence: CASSPGTSFFQQYF. In DNA, the CDR3 is TGTGCCAGCAGCCCCGGGACTAGTTTTTTTCAGCAGTACTTC.

By proportion, this clonotype is medium-sized. The CDR3 bases are TGTGCCATCGGCGGGTGGGAGACCCAGTACTTC. This codes for CAIGGWETQYF. This chain links TRBV10-3 with TRBJ2-5, with D tentatively TRBD2 (5 bases). This CDR3 has 11 residues. Germline-derived CDR1 and CDR2 are ENHRY and SYGVKD. V was cut by 8 bases and J by 5 bases, with 9 bases left in between.

This clonotype was seen repeatedly, ten times or more. The rearrangement joins TRBV20-1 to TRBJ1-1; possibly TRBD1 for D (5 bases). The CDR3 totals 15 residues. V dropped 0 bases and J dropped 4 bases, with 15 bases sitting between them. Germline V gene sequence: CDR1 DFQATT, CDR2 SNEGSKA (reference sequence). CDR3 sequence: CSARDPGTGGTEAFF. DNA of the CDR3: TGCAGTGCTAGAGATCCGGGGACGGGGGGCACTGAAGCTTTCTTT.

The chain is built from TRBV20-1 and TRBJ2-5; no reliable D call. From germline, CDR1 is DFQATT and CDR2 SNEGSKA (reference sequence). CDR3 length: 14 residues. V lost 0 bases to trimming and J lost 9 bases, with 17 bases between them. The CDR3, as DNA: TGCAGTGCTAGAGATCGGCAGGTCCGTGGGCCCCAGTACTTC. Amino acid sequence: CSARDRQVRGPQYF.

This clonotype was seen at least ten times. This chain joins TRBV20-1 and TRBJ2-5; a weak D match, TRBD1 (6 bases). Trimming took 6 bases from V and 2 from J, leaving 16 bases between them. This CDR3 region has 14 residues. CDR1 is DFQATT and CDR2 is SNEGSKA in the germline V gene (reference sequence). The CDR3 DNA follows: TGCAGTGCCTTCGATCGGACAGATCAAGAGACCCAGTACTTC. Residues: CSAFDRTDQETQYF.

This clonotype occurred many times. The chain has TRBV5-1 and TRBJ2-7; 7 nucleotides align to TRBD2. Germline CDR1 and CDR2: SGHRS and YFSETQ. The CDR3 contains 14 residues. The V gene end was trimmed by 4 bases and the J gene end by 5 bases; junction bases not matched to a gene: 9. In DNA, the CDR3 is TGCGCCAGCAGCCCGCGGGGCGGGAGAGACGAGCAGTACTTC. Translating gives CASSPRGGRDEQYF.

The CDR3: CAIRMTGSGKLFF. Here the CDR3 DNA reads TGTGCCATCAGGATGACAGGGTCTGGAAAACTGTTTTTT. The J gene is TRBJ1-4, the V gene TRBV10-3, with 7 nucleotides matching TRBD1. CDR1 is ENHRY, CDR2 SYGVKD, per germline. The V and J ends lost 6 bases and 10 bases, in that order; junction bases with no gene match: 8. The CDR3 covers 13 residues.

Of note for this clonotype: One end of the junction fails to match germline, which may point to a read error. This chain joins TRBV6-1 and TRBJ1-4; D is perhaps TRBD1 (6 bases). The length of the CDR3 is 15 residues. In germline, CDR1 is MNHNS, CDR2 SASEGT. Written as DNA, the CDR3 is TGTGCCAGCAGCCTAGTTGCCGGGACACAGGGCTCACCGCTTTTT. As protein: CASSLVAGTQGSPLF.

This clonotype came up many times. V is TRBV7-9 and J is TRBJ1-2; TRBD1 matches 9 bases. J lost 8 bases, V lost 3 bases, and 10 bases had no gene match. This CDR3 contains 15 residues. Germline V gives CDR1 SEHNR, CDR2 FQNEAQ (reference sequence). In DNA, the CDR3 is TGTGCCAGCAGCTTCTCGAGGACAGGGGAAAGGGGCTACACCTTC. Translated, it gives CASSFSRTGERGYTF.

The CDR3 bases are TGCGCCAGCAGCATGGGACTAGTCCACGGGCAGTACTTC. Its translation: CASSMGLVHGQYF. The chain uses TRBV5-1 and TRBJ2-7; 8 bases line up with TRBD2. CDR3 length: 13 residues. The ends lost 4 bases at V and 9 bases at J; junction bases unmatched: 9. Germline CDR1 is SGHRS and CDR2 is YFSETQ.

This clonotype has a handful of counts. The V gene is TRBV7-3, the J gene TRBJ2-3; D gene ambiguous. Germline V gives CDR1 SGHTA, CDR2 FQGTGA. The CDR3 has 13 residues. Trimming cost V 3 bases and J 1 base, with 5 bases left between them. As DNA, the CDR3 is TGTGCCAGCAGCTTTCAGGGCACAGATACGCAGTATTTT. This translates into CASSFQGTDTQYF.

Many counts were recorded for this clonotype. This sequence joins TRBV11-2 and TRBJ2-7, with a weak D call TRBD2 (5 bases). V was shortened by 3 bases and J by 3 bases, with 9 bases between the two germline ends. The CDR3 runs 13 residues. Looked up from germline, CDR1 is SGHAT and CDR2 is FQNNGV. This CDR3 reads CASSLDLIYEQYF. CDR3 coding DNA: TGTGCCAGCAGCTTGGACTTGATCTACGAGCAGTACTTC.

The sample holds many counts of this clonotype. The rearrangement uses TRBV4-1 and TRBJ1-2; D is ambiguous. With 0 bases removed from V and 4 bases from J, the gap between germline ends came to 6 bases. Germline values: CDR1 MGHRA, CDR2 YSYEKL. The CDR3 length is 13 residues. In nucleotides, the CDR3 is TGCGCCAGCAGCCAAGACTACTCCTATGGCTACACCTTC. Amino acids: CASSQDYSYGYTF.

In this sample, this clonotype turned up many times. The chain recombines TRBV10-1 with TRBJ2-7; 8 bases match TRBD2. CDR1 is WNHNN and CDR2 is SYGVQD in the germline V gene (reference sequence). The CDR3 runs to 13 residues. The V gene end was trimmed by 2 bases and the J gene end by 5 bases; junction bases not matched to a gene: 2. The chain's CDR3 is CASSERAGDEQYF. Here the CDR3 DNA reads TGCGCCAGCAGTGAGAGAGCGGGAGACGAGCAGTACTTC.

This clonotype occurred many times. V usage is TRBV7-3 and J usage is TRBJ1-1; no definite D call. With 6 bases removed from V and 1 base from J, the gap between germline ends came to 9 bases. The CDR3 is made up of 13 amino acids. Germline loops: CDR1 SGHTA, CDR2 FQGTGA. The CDR3 region has the DNA TGTGCCAGCAGTGAACGGCGGAACACTGAAGCTTTCTTT. It yields the protein CASSERRNTEAFF.

The table lists this clonotype with many counts. V gene TRBV20-1 combines with J gene TRBJ2-3; weak D call: TRBD1 (6 bases). There are 14 residues in the CDR3. From germline, CDR1 is DFQATT and CDR2 SNEGSKA (reference sequence). V was trimmed by 3 bases and J by 1 base, leaving 11 bases between them. CDR3 DNA sequence: TGCAGTGCTAGTCCAGGGGCGGGCACAGATACGCAGTATTTT. This encodes CSASPGAGTDTQYF.

The J gene is TRBJ2-7, the V gene TRBV20-1, with 10 bases lining up with TRBD1. CDR1 is DFQATT, CDR2 SNEGSKA, per germline (reference sequence). The CDR3 is 16 residues long. J was trimmed by 1 base and V by 6 bases; bases with no gene match: 12. This CDR3 is CSARTGTGARSYEQYF. CDR3 nucleotides: TGCAGTGCCCGTACCGGGACAGGGGCTAGGTCCTACGAGCAGTACTTC.

This clonotype has more than one count but fewer than ten. V gene TRBV27 combines with J gene TRBJ1-2; D possibly corresponds to TRBD1 (5 bases). Trimming removed 2 bases from V and 6 bases from J, with 13 bases in between. Per the germline V gene, CDR1 is MNHEY and CDR2 is SMNVEV (reference sequence). The CDR3 loop spans 14 amino acids. Here the CDR3 reads CASSLGALGDGYTF. CDR3 sequence (DNA): TGTGCCAGCAGTTTAGGAGCCTTAGGGGATGGCTACACCTTC.

For this clonotype: The final CDR3 position lacks the conserved phenylalanine or tryptophan, pointing to a likely read error. The CDR3: CASSTTIMGRAFL. The CDR3 DNA is TGTGCCAGCTCCACTACGATCATGGGGCGAGCTTTCCTT. V and J are TRBV2 and TRBJ1-1, with D perhaps matching TRBD1 (5 bases). The length of the CDR3 is 13 residues. The V and J ends lost 8 bases and 10 bases respectively, with 20 bases between them. Germline CDR1 SNHLY, CDR2 FYNNEI.

The sample holds many counts of this clonotype. The rearrangement joins TRBV5-8 to TRBJ1-6, with TRBD1 identical over 9 bases. The CDR3 length is 15 residues. With 3 bases clipped from V and 6 bases from J, the junction kept 4 bases outside the gene matches. Germline V gene lookup returns CDR1 SGHTS and CDR2 YDEGEE. CDR3 DNA: TGTGCCAGCAGCTCGGGGGACAGGGTTAATTCACCCCTCCACTTT. It yields the protein CASSSGDRVNSPLHF.

CDR3 protein: CASSQGRGSYQTQYF. The CDR3 DNA reads as TGTGCCAGCAGCCAAGGGAGGGGTAGCTATCAGACCCAGTACTTC. The rearrangement links TRBV3-1 to TRBJ2-5; tentatively, D is TRBD2 (6 bases). V was cut by 1 base and J by 6 bases, with 15 bases left in between. The CDR3 has 15 residues. Germline-derived CDR1 and CDR2 are LGHDT and YNNKEL (reference sequence).

V is TRBV15 and J is TRBJ2-7; TRBD1 or TRBD2 may be the D gene (6 bases each). Germline lookup yields CDR1 LNHNV and CDR2 YYDKDF (reference sequence). V was trimmed by 3 bases and J by 3 bases, leaving 21 bases between them. This CDR3 has 17 residues. The CDR3 protein is CATSSSPGAGTSYEQYF. The CDR3 DNA follows: TGTGCCACCAGCAGCTCCCCGGGGGCGGGAACAAGCTACGAGCAGTACTTC.